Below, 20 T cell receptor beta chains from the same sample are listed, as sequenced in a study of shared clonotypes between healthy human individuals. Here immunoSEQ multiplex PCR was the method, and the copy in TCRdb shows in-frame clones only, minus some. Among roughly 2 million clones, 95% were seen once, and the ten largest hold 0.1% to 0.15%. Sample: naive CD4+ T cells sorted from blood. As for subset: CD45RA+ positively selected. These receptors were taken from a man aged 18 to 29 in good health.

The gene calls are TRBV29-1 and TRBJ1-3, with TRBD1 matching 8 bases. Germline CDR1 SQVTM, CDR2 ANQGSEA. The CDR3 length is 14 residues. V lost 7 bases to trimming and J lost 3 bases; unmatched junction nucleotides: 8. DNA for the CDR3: TGCAGCGGCGGGACAGGCGGGAATGGAAACACCATATATTTT. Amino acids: CSGGTGGNGNTIYF.

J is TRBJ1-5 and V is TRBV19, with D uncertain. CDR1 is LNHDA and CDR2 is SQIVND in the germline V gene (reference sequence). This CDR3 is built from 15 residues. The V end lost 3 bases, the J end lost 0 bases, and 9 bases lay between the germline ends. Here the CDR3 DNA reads TGTGCCAGTAGTATCCGACAAGATAGCAATCAGCCCCAGCATTTT. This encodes CASSIRQDSNQPQHF.

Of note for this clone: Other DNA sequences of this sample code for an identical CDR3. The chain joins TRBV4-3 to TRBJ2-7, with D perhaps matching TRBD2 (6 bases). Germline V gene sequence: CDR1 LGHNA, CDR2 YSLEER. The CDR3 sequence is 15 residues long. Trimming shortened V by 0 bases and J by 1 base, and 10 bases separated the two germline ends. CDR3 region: CASSQEAGQSYEQYF. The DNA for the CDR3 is TGCGCCAGCAGCCAAGAGGCGGGGCAGTCCTACGAGCAGTACTTC.

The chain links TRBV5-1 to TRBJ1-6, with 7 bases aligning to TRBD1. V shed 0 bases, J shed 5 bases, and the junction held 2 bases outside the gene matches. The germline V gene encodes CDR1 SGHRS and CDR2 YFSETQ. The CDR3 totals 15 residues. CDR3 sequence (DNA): TGCGCCAGCAGCTTGGAGCAGGGGGATAATTCACCCCTCCACTTT. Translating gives CASSLEQGDNSPLHF.

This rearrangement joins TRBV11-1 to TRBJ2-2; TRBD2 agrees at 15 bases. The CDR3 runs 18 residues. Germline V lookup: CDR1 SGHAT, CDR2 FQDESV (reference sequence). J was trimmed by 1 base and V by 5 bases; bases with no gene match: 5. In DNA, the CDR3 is TGTGCCAGCAGCACGGGACTAGCGGGGGGCCTGAACACCGGGGAGCTGTTTTTT. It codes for CASSTGLAGGLNTGELFF. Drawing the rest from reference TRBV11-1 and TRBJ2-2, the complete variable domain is EAEVAQSPRYKITEKSQAVAFWCDPISGHATLYWYRQILGQGPELLVQFQDESVVDDSQLPKDRFSAERLKGVDSTLKIQPAELGDSAMYLCASSTGLAGGLNTGELFFGEGSRLTVL.

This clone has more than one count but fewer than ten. The CDR3 DNA follows: TGTGCCAGCAGCCCTCAACAGGGGACGAATTCACCCCTCCACTTT. Translation gives CASSPQQGTNSPLHF. The gene calls are TRBV11-2 and TRBJ1-6, with 7 bases matching TRBD1. Per germline, CDR1 SGHAT and CDR2 FQNNGV. The CDR3 is 15 residues long. The trim removed 5 bases at V and 7 bases at J, leaving 8 bases unmatched.

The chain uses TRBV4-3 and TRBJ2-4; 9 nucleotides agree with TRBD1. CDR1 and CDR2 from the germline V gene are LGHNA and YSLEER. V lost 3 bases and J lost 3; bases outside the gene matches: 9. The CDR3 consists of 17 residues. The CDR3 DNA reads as TGCGCCAGCAGCCAGGATACAGGGGGCGGTATCAAAAACATTCAGTACTTC. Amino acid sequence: CASSQDTGGGIKNIQYF.

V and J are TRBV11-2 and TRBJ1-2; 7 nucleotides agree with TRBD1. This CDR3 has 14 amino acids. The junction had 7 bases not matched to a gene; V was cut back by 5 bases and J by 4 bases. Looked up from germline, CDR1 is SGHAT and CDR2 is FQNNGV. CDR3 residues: CASSRQTGPYGYTF. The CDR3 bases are TGTGCCAGCAGCCGCCAGACAGGGCCCTATGGCTACACCTTC.

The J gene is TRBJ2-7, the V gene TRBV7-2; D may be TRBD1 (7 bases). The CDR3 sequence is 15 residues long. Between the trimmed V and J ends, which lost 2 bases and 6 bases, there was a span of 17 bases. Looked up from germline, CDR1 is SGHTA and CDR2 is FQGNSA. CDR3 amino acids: CASSLIQGPGVEQYF. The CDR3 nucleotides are TGTGCCAGCAGCTTAATACAGGGGCCGGGAGTCGAGCAGTACTTC.

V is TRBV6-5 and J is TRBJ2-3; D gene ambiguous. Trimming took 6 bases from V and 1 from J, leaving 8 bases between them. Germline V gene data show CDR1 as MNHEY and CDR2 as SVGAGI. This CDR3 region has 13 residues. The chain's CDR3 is CASRFDRTDTQYF. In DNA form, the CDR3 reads TGTGCCAGCAGGTTCGACCGCACAGATACGCAGTATTTT.

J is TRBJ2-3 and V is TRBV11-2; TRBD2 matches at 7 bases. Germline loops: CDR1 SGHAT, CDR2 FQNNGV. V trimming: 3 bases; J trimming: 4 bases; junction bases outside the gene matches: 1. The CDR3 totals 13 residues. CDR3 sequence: CASSFGGADTQYF. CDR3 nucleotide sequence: TGTGCCAGCAGCTTTGGGGGGGCAGATACGCAGTATTTT. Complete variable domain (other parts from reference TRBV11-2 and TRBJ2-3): EAGVAQSPRYKIIEKRQSVAFWCNPISGHATLYWYQQILGQGPKLLIQFQNNGVVDDSQLPKDRFSAERLKGVDSTLKIQPAKLEDSAVYLCASSFGGADTQYFGPGTRLTVL.

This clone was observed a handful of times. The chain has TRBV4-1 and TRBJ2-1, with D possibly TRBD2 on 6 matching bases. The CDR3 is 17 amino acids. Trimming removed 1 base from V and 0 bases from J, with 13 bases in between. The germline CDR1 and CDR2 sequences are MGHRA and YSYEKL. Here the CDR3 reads CASSQGRLGSSYNEQFF. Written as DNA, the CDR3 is TGCGCCAGCAGCCAAGGCCGACTAGGAAGCTCCTACAATGAGCAGTTCTTC.

CDR3 protein: CASSEASGFSYNSPLHF. The CDR3 DNA reads as TGTGCCAGCAGTGAAGCATCGGGTTTCTCCTATAATTCACCCCTCCACTTT. V usage is TRBV6-1 and J usage is TRBJ1-6; no clear D. V was pared by 0 bases and J by 0 bases, with 9 bases between. This CDR3 region has 17 residues. The germline V gene encodes CDR1 MNHNS and CDR2 SASEGT.

The CDR3 here is CASSVSGTIYEQYF. The CDR3 DNA is TGCGCCAGCAGCGTTAGCGGGACTATTTACGAGCAGTACTTC. The V gene is TRBV5-1, the J gene TRBJ2-7; 8 nucleotides match TRBD2. Per germline, CDR1 SGHRS and CDR2 YFSETQ. This CDR3 has 14 residues. V dropped 4 bases and J dropped 4; count of bases not matched to a gene: 7. Filled out from reference TRBV5-1 and TRBJ2-7, the complete variable domain reads KAGVTQTPRYLIKTRGQQVTLSCSPISGHRSVSWYQQTPGQGLQFLFEYFSETQRNKGNFPGRFSGRQFSNSRSEMNVSTLELGDSALYLCASSVSGTIYEQYFGPGTRLTVT.

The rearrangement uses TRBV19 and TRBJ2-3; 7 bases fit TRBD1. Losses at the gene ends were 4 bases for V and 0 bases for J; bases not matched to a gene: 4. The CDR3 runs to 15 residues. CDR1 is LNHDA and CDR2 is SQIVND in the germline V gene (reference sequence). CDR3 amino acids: CASSRSDRSTDTQYF. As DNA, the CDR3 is TGTGCCAGTAGTAGATCGGACAGGAGCACAGATACGCAGTATTTT. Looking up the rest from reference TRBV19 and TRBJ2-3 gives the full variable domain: DGGITQSPKYLFRKEGQNVTLSCEQNLNHDAMYWYRQDPGQGLRLIYYSQIVNDFQKGDIAEGYSVSREKKESFPLTVTSAQKNPTAFYLCASSRSDRSTDTQYFGPGTRLTVL.

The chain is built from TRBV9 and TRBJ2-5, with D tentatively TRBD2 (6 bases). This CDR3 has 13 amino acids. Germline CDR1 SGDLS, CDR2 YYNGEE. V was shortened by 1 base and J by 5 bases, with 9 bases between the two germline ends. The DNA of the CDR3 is TGTGCCAGCAGCGTAACTAGCTGGGAGACCCAGTACTTC. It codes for CASSVTSWETQYF. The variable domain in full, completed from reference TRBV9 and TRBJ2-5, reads DSGVTQTPKHLITATGQRVTLRCSPRSGDLSVYWYQQSLDQGLQFLIQYYNGEERAKGNILERFSAQQFPDLHSELNLSSLELGDSALYFCASSVTSWETQYFGPGTRLLVL.

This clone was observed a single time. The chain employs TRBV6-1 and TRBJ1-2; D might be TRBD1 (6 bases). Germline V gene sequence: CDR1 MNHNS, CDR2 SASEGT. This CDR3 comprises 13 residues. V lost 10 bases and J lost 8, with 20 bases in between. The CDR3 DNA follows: TGTGCCATCAACACAGGGTCCTGGGAGGGCTACACCTTC. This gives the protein CAINTGSWEGYTF.

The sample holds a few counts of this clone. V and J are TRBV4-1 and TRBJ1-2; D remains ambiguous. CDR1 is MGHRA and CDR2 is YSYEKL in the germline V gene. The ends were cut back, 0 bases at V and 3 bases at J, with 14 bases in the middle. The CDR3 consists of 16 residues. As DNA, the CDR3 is TGCGCCAGCAGCCAAGAATGGTACGGGATAGACTATGGCTACACCTTC. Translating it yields CASSQEWYGIDYGYTF.

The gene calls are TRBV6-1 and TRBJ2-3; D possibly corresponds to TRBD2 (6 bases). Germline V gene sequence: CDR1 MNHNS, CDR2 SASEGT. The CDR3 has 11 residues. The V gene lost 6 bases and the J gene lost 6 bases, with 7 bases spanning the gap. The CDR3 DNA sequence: TGTGCCAGCAGCCGGGAGGATACGCAGTATTTT. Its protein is CASSREDTQYF.

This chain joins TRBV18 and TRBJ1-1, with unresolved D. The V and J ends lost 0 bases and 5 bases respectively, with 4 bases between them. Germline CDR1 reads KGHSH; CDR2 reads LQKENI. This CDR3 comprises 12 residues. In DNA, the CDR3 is TGTGCCAGCTCACCACCAGGGACTGAAGCTTTCTTT. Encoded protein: CASSPPGTEAFF. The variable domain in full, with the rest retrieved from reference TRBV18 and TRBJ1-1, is NAGVMQNPRHLVRRRGQEARLRCSPMKGHSHVYWYRQLPEEGLKFMVYLQKENIIDESGMPKERFSAEFPKEGPSILRIQQVVRGDSAAYFCASSPPGTEAFFGQGTRLTVV.